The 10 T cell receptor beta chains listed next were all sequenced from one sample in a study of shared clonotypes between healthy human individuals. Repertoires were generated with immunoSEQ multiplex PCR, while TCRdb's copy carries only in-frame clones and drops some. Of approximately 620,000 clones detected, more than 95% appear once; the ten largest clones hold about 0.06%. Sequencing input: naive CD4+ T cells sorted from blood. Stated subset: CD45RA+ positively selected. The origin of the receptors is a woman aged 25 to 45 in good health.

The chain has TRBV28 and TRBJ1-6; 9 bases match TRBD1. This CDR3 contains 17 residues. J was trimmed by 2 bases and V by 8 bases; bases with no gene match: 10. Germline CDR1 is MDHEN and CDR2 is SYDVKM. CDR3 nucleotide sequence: TGTGCCAGCGCCCTAGGACAGGGGAAGACCTATAATTCACCCCTCCACTTT. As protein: CASALGQGKTYNSPLHF. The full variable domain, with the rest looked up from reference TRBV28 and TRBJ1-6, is DVKVTQSSRYLVKRTGEKVFLECVQDMDHENMFWYRQDPGLGLRLIYFSYDVKMKEKGDIPEGYSVSREKKERFSLILESASTNQTSMYLCASALGQGKTYNSPLHFGNGTRLTVT.

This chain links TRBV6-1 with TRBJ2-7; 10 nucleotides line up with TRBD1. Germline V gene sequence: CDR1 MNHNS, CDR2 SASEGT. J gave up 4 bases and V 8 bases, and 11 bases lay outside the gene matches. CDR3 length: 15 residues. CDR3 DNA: TGTGCCAGCCAGACCTATCGACAGGGGGCTTACGAGCAGTACTTC. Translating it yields CASQTYRQGAYEQYF.

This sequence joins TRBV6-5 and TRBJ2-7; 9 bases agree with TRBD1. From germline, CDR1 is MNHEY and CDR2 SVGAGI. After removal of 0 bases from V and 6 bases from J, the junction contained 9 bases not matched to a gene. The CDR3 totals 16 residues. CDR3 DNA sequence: TGTGCCAGCAGTTACTCGTCGGGACAGGGTTTATTCGAGCAGTACTTC. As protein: CASSYSSGQGLFEQYF.

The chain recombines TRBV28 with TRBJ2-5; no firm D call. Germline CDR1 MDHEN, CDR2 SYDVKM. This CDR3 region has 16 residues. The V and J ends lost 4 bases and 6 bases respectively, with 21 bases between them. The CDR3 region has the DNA TGTGCCAGCAGTTCACCCGACCGAAAGGGCGTCAAGACCCAGTACTTC. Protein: CASSSPDRKGVKTQYF. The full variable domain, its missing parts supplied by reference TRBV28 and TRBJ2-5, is DVKVTQSSRYLVKRTGEKVFLECVQDMDHENMFWYRQDPGLGLRLIYFSYDVKMKEKGDIPEGYSVSREKKERFSLILESASTNQTSMYLCASSSPDRKGVKTQYFGPGTRLLVL.

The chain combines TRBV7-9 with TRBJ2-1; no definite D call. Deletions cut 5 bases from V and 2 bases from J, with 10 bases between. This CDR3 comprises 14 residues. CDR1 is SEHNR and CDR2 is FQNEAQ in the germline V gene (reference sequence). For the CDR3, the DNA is TGTGCCAGCAGCCGCGATTCGCCCTACAATGAGCAGTTCTTC. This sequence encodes CASSRDSPYNEQFF. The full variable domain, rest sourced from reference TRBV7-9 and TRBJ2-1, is DTGVSQNPRHKITKRGQNVTFRCDPISEHNRLYWYRQTLGQGPEFLTYFQNEAQLEKSRLLSDRFSAERPKGSFSTLEIQRTEQGDSAMYLCASSRDSPYNEQFFGPGTRLTVL.

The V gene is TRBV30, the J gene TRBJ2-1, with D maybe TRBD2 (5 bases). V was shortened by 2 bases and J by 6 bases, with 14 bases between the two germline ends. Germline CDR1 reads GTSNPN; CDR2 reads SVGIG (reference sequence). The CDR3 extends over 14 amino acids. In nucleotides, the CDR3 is TGTGCCTGGAGTTCCGGGAACAGCTGCAATGAGCAGTTCTTC. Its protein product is CAWSSGNSCNEQFF.

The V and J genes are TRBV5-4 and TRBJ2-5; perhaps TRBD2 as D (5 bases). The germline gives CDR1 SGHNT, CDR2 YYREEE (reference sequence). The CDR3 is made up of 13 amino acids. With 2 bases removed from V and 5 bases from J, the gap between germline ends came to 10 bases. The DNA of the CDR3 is TGTGCCAGCAGCTTCCCGGGGAATGAGACCCAGTACTTC. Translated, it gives CASSFPGNETQYF. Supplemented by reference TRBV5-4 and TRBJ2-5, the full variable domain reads ETGVTQSPTHLIKTRGQQVTLRCSSQSGHNTVSWYQQALGQGPQFIFQYYREEENGRGNFPPRFSGLQFPNYSSELNVNALELDDSALYLCASSFPGNETQYFGPGTRLLVL.

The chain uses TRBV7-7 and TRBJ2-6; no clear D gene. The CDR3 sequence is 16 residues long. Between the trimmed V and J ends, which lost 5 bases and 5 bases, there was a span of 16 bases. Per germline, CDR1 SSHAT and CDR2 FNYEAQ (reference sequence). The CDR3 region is CASSRLPQSRANVLTF. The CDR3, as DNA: TGTGCCAGCAGCAGACTGCCACAAAGTCGGGCCAACGTCCTGACTTTC.

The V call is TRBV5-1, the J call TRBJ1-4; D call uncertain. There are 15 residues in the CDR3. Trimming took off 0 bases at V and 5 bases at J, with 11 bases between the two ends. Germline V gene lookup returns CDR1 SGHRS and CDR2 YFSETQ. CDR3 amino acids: CASSLGGEENEKLFF. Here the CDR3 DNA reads TGCGCCAGCAGCTTGGGCGGAGAGGAGAATGAAAAACTGTTTTTT.

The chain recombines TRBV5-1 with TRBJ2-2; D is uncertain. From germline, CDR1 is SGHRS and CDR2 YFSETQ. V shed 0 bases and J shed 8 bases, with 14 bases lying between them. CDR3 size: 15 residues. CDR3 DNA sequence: TGCGCCAGCAGCTTGGAGGGCAAGCGTACAGGGGAGCTGTTTTTT. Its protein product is CASSLEGKRTGELFF.